Below, 21 T cell receptor beta chains from the same sample are listed, as sequenced in a study of response to subunit inactivated influenza vaccine. TCRdb itself ran the RT-PCR reads through MiXCR, one entry per CDR3 protein. The sample has hundreds of thousands of distinct CDR3 sequences, under 9% seen once; the top ten hold 10% to 15%. This material consisted of PBMCs from blood, taken around 2 years after vaccination. These receptors were collected from a man aged 45 to 70 who received an inactivated influenza vaccine.

The gene calls are TRBV4-3 and TRBJ2-7; TRBD2 agrees at 12 bases. V dropped 1 base and J dropped 4; count of bases not matched to a gene: 5. CDR1 is LGHNA and CDR2 is YSLEER in the germline V gene. The CDR3 runs 16 residues. CDR3 sequence (DNA): TGCGCCAGCAGCCAAGTTCTAGCGGGGGGGACATACGAGCAGTACTTC. This encodes CASSQVLAGGTYEQYF.

J is TRBJ1-2 and V is TRBV29-1; D is undetermined. Looked up from germline, CDR1 is SQVTM and CDR2 is ANQGSEA. The CDR3 spans 11 residues. V was cut by 7 bases and J by 6 bases, with 12 bases left in between. The CDR3 DNA follows: TGCAGCGGCAGTGGGGTTAATGGCTACACCTTC. Amino acid sequence: CSGSGVNGYTF.

This clonotype has a handful of counts. The genes are TRBV12-3 or TRBV12-4 and TRBJ2-5; D not certain. V lost 3 bases, J lost 5 bases, and 10 bases lay in between. The CDR3 loop spans 13 amino acids. The CDR3 here is CASSFSSSETQYF. DNA for the CDR3: TGTGCCAGCAGTTTTTCGAGTTCGGAGACCCAGTACTTC.

The sample holds many counts of this clonotype. The CDR3 spells CASSYDERENADTQYF. Written as DNA, the CDR3 is TGTGCCAGCAGTTACGATGAGCGGGAGAACGCAGATACGCAGTATTTT. V is TRBV6-2 or TRBV6-3 and J is TRBJ2-3, with TRBD2 identical over 8 bases. Losses at the gene ends were 2 bases for V and 4 bases for J; bases not matched to a gene: 8. This CDR3 is 16 amino acids long. Germline values: CDR1 MNHEY, CDR2 SVGEGT.

The chain joins TRBV12-3 or TRBV12-4 to TRBJ2-1; possible D gene TRBD1, 5 bases. CDR3 size: 14 residues. Trimming cost V 5 bases and J 9 bases, with 17 bases left between them. The CDR3 coding sequence is TGTGCCAGCAGTGAACAGGCAGGGAATACTGAGCAGTTCTTC. It translates to CASSEQAGNTEQFF.

This clonotype was seen repeatedly, ten times or more. V and J are TRBV6-1 and TRBJ2-1; D may be TRBD1 (5 bases). Trimming left V 6 bases short and J 0 bases short, with 12 bases between. The CDR3 has 15 residues. In germline, CDR1 is MNHNS, CDR2 SASEGT. The CDR3 DNA follows: TGTGCCAGCAGAGTAACAGGTAGCTCCTACAATGAGCAGTTCTTC. Translated, it gives CASRVTGSSYNEQFF.

This clonotype was counted ten times or more. V gene TRBV29-1 combines with J gene TRBJ2-2, with D hard to call. V dropped 6 bases and J dropped 0 bases, with 5 bases sitting between them. CDR1 is SQVTM, CDR2 ANQGSEA, per germline. The CDR3 covers 12 residues. CDR3 sequence reads: CSVAPNTGELFF. CDR3 bases: TGCAGCGTGGCACCGAACACCGGGGAGCTGTTTTTT.

In regard to this clonotype: Compared with germline, one end of the junction differs, possibly owing to a read error. V is TRBV13 and J is TRBJ2-7, with D possibly matching TRBD2 (5 bases). This CDR3 comprises 17 residues. Germline CDR1 PRHDT, CDR2 FYEKMQ (reference sequence). CDR3 DNA sequence: TGTGCCTGCAGCTTAGGCGGCCGGGCGGGCACTGCCTACGAGCAGTACTTC. The encoded protein is CACSLGGRAGTAYEQYF.

This CDR3 is CANSGTSGTNEQFF. The CDR3 DNA reads as TGTGCCAACTCCGGGACTAGCGGGACCAATGAGCAGTTCTTC. This chain links TRBV10-3 with TRBJ2-1; 13 positions agree with TRBD2. This CDR3 spans 14 amino acids. V lost 10 bases to trimming and J lost 6 bases; unmatched junction nucleotides: 6. CDR1 ENHRY and CDR2 SYGVKD come from the germline V gene.

The chain joins TRBV20-1 to TRBJ2-7; TRBD2 matches 8 bases. In germline, CDR1 is DFQATT, CDR2 SNEGSKA (reference sequence). Trimming at V came to 0 bases and at J to 4 bases, leaving 8 bases not matched to a gene. CDR3 length equals 15 residues. The chain's CDR3 is CSARDLRREGYEQYF. The CDR3 nucleotides are TGCAGTGCTAGAGATCTTAGACGGGAGGGGTACGAGCAGTACTTC.

A note on this clonotype: This may be a read error: a much more frequent sequence differs by one nucleotide. A read error is likely, as this CDR3 ends without the conserved phenylalanine or tryptophan. This chain links TRBV6-5 with TRBJ1-5; D possibly corresponds to TRBD1 (5 bases). The CDR3 totals 16 residues. With 5 bases removed from V and 2 bases from J, the gap between germline ends came to 16 bases. The V gene's germline CDR1 is MNHEY and CDR2 SVGAGI. CDR3 sequence (DNA): TGTGCCAGCAGTAACCGTAGGGGCGGGGGCAATCAGCCCCAGCATTCT. Translating gives CASSNRRGGGNQPQHS.

This clonotype showed up many times. The chain couples TRBV7-2 to TRBJ2-1; D perhaps matches TRBD2 (5 bases). V was clipped by 1 base and J by 14 bases, with 15 bases between them. The germline gives CDR1 SGHTA, CDR2 FQGNSA. This CDR3 region has 13 residues. The DNA of the CDR3 is TGTGCCAGCAGCTTAGAGGAAGTGGGAGTAAAGTTCTTC. Its translation: CASSLEEVGVKFF.

This clonotype has a handful of counts. The chain combines TRBV25-1 with TRBJ1-3, with D possibly matching TRBD1 (5 bases). The CDR3 is made up of 17 amino acids. Trimming cost V 3 bases and J 0 bases, with 15 bases left between them. CDR1 is MGHDK and CDR2 is SYGVNS in the germline V gene. The CDR3 DNA reads TGTGCCAGCAGTGATACCGGGACGGAATTCTCTGGAAACACCATATATTTT. Translation: CASSDTGTEFSGNTIYF. The whole variable domain, remainder taken from reference TRBV25-1 and TRBJ1-3, is EADIYQTPRYLVIGTGKKITLECSQTMGHDKMYWYQQDPGMELHLIHYSYGVNSTEKGDLSSESTVSRIRTEHFPLTLESARPSHTSQYLCASSDTGTEFSGNTIYFGEGSWLTVV.

This clonotype was observed a handful of times. The CDR3 reads CASSLAPDSTYTSYEQYF. CDR3 bases: TGTGCCAGCAGCTTAGCGCCGGATTCAACGTATACCTCCTACGAGCAGTACTTC. The chain links TRBV7-2 to TRBJ2-7; D is ambiguous. The CDR3 is 18 residues long. CDR1 is SGHTA and CDR2 is FQGNSA in the germline V gene. V dropped 0 bases and J dropped 0 bases, with 18 bases sitting between them.

V usage is TRBV7-9 and J usage is TRBJ2-5, with D unclear. The CDR3 loop spans 13 amino acids. In germline, CDR1 is SEHNR, CDR2 FQNEAQ (reference sequence). Deletions cut 8 bases from V and 2 bases from J, with 12 bases between. In nucleotides, the CDR3 is TGTGCCAGCCTCCCAACTCTACAAGAGACCCAGTACTTC. Residues: CASLPTLQETQYF.

This clonotype was found a few times. CDR3 in DNA: TGCAGTGCCCGTGGAGAGCGGGACAGGGCCTCCTACGAGCAGTACTTC. It is translated as CSARGERDRASYEQYF. The chain joins TRBV20-1 to TRBJ2-7; the match to TRBD1 covers 9 bases. The trim removed 6 bases at V and 0 bases at J, leaving 12 bases unmatched. Germline values: CDR1 DFQATT, CDR2 SNEGSKA (reference sequence). The CDR3 loop spans 16 amino acids.

In this sample, this clonotype turned up a few times. The rearrangement joins TRBV20-1 to TRBJ1-1; 8 nucleotides match TRBD1. CDR1 is DFQATT and CDR2 is SNEGSKA in the germline V gene (reference sequence). The CDR3 is made up of 13 amino acids. J gave up 3 bases and V 6 bases, and 6 bases lay outside the gene matches. The CDR3 sequence is CSAWAGGYTEAFF. The CDR3 DNA reads as TGCAGTGCCTGGGCAGGGGGCTACACTGAAGCTTTCTTT.

The chain employs TRBV12-3 or TRBV12-4 and TRBJ2-2; D remains unclear. The CDR3 consists of 12 residues. V was trimmed by 3 bases and J by 8 bases, leaving 7 bases between them. The CDR3 region is CASSFTRGELFF. The CDR3 coding sequence is TGTGCCAGCAGTTTCACCAGGGGGGAGCTGTTTTTT.

A few counts support this clonotype. V is TRBV5-4 and J is TRBJ1-1; 7 bases line up with TRBD1. The CDR3 covers 14 residues. Germline loops: CDR1 SGHNT, CDR2 YYREEE (reference sequence). J gave up 2 bases and V 4 bases, and 5 bases lay outside the gene matches. CDR3 coding DNA: TGTGCCAGCAGCATACAGGGGCACAACACTGAAGCTTTCTTT. It is translated as CASSIQGHNTEAFF.

There are many counts of this clonotype. The V and J genes are TRBV29-1 and TRBJ2-3; 9 nucleotides align to TRBD2. The CDR3 sequence is 14 residues long. V was pared by 3 bases and J by 4 bases, with 5 bases of the junction left unmatched. From germline, CDR1 is SQVTM and CDR2 ANQGSEA. The DNA of the CDR3 is TGCAGCGTTGATTCCAGCGGGAGGTCAGATACGCAGTATTTT. This sequence encodes CSVDSSGRSDTQYF.

In this sample, this clonotype turned up a few times. The CDR3 spells CASSYSARGLKANTEAFF. The CDR3 bases are TGTGCCAGCAGTTACTCGGCCAGGGGGCTCAAGGCGAACACTGAAGCTTTCTTT. The gene calls are TRBV6-5 and TRBJ1-1; TRBD1 matches 8 bases. The V gene's germline CDR1 is MNHEY and CDR2 SVGAGI. This CDR3 contains 18 residues. The junction had 10 bases not matched to a gene; V was cut back by 0 bases and J by 1 base.